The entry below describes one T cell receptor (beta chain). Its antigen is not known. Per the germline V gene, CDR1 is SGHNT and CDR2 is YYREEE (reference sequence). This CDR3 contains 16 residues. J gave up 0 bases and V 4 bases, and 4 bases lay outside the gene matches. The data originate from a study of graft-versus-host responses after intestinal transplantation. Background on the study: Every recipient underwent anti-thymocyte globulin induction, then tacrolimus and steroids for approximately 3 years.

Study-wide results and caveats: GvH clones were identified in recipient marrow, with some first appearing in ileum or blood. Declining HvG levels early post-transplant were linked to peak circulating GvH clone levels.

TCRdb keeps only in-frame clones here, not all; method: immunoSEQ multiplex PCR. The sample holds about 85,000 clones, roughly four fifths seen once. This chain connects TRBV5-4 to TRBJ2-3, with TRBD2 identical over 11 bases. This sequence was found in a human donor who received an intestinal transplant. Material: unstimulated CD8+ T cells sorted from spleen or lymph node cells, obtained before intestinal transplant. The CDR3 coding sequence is TGTGCCAGCAGCCGACTAGCGGGGACTAGCACAGATACGCAGTATTTT. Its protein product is CASSRLAGTSTDTQYF.